The 19 T cell receptor beta chains below all came from one sample that was sequenced in a study of shared clonotypes between healthy human individuals. Repertoires were generated with immunoSEQ multiplex PCR, while TCRdb's copy carries only in-frame clones and drops some. The top ten clones hold under 0.65% of a sample with some 1,100,000 clones, 70% to 80% of them seen once. The specimen was memory CD4+ T cells from PBMCs. Subset denoted: CD45RA-negative fraction. The receptors stem from a man aged 18 to 30 in good health. Some clones in this sample may be carry-over from other donors' samples.

This clone appeared once. This chain links TRBV19 with TRBJ1-1, with unresolved D. The CDR3 covers 15 residues. The V gene's germline CDR1 is LNHDA and CDR2 SQIVND (reference sequence). V dropped 3 bases and J dropped 0 bases, with 11 bases sitting between them. Here the CDR3 reads CASSMWSTVNTEAFF. CDR3 bases: TGTGCCAGTAGTATGTGGAGCACCGTGAACACTGAAGCTTTCTTT.

CDR3 sequence reads: CASALLGGEGTEAFF. CDR3 sequence (DNA): TGTGCCAGCGCGCTCCTGGGGGGTGAAGGCACTGAAGCTTTCTTT. This chain uses TRBV6-5 with TRBJ1-1; tentatively, D is TRBD1 (5 bases). Germline V lookup: CDR1 MNHEY, CDR2 SVGAGI. Trimming removed 8 bases at V and 4 bases at J, with 20 bases between. The CDR3 is made up of 15 amino acids.

The chain joins TRBV9 to TRBJ1-3; 9 bases fit TRBD1. The CDR3 has 14 residues. Germline CDR1 and CDR2: SGDLS and YYNGEE. Trimming removed 3 bases from V and 5 bases from J; junction bases left unmatched: 3. CDR3 sequence (DNA): TGTGCCAGCAGCGCGGGACAGGGTCGAAACACCATATATTTT. It is translated as CASSAGQGRNTIYF.

The chain carries TRBV2 and TRBJ1-1, with TRBD1 as a possible D gene (5 bases). The length of the CDR3 is 14 residues. V gave up 7 bases and J gave up 1 base, with 13 bases separating them. Per the germline V gene, CDR1 is SNHLY and CDR2 is FYNNEI. In nucleotides, the CDR3 is TGTGCCAGCAAGGGGAACAGGCAGAACACTGAAGCTTTCTTT. It is translated as CASKGNRQNTEAFF.

This sequence joins TRBV13 and TRBJ2-1, with 8 bases identical to TRBD2. The CDR3 has 17 residues. The V gene's germline CDR1 is PRHDT and CDR2 FYEKMQ (reference sequence). V gave up 3 bases and J gave up 8 bases; unmatched junction bases: 15. The CDR3 bases are TGTGCCAGCAGCTTCTGGACTAGCCTCTCCGCGGGGGATGAGCAGTTCTTC. Protein sequence: CASSFWTSLSAGDEQFF.

The table lists this clone with a count of one. Different DNA sequences within this sample yield the same CDR3. The V and J genes are TRBV28 and TRBJ2-1; maybe TRBD2 (6 bases). Trimming pared 6 bases from V and 3 bases from J, leaving 12 bases between. CDR1 is MDHEN, CDR2 SYDVKM, per germline. The CDR3 sequence is 14 residues long. The CDR3 region is CASSPAGSYNEQFF. CDR3 DNA: TGTGCCAGCAGCCCGGCGGGGAGCTACAATGAGCAGTTCTTC. The entire variable domain, with the rest obtained from reference TRBV28 and TRBJ2-1, is as follows: DVKVTQSSRYLVKRTGEKVFLECVQDMDHENMFWYRQDPGLGLRLIYFSYDVKMKEKGDIPEGYSVSREKKERFSLILESASTNQTSMYLCASSPAGSYNEQFFGPGTRLTVL.

The chain carries TRBV6-5 and TRBJ2-4; D may be TRBD1 (5 bases). The CDR3 covers 14 residues. Trimming pared 0 bases from V and 8 bases from J, leaving 11 bases between. In germline, CDR1 is MNHEY, CDR2 SVGAGI. This CDR3 is CASSYSSGSDIQYF. CDR3 DNA: TGTGCCAGCAGTTACTCGTCAGGGTCGGACATTCAGTACTTC.

In its sample, this clone was seen a few times. With a much larger clone just one base away, this may be a read error. J is TRBJ2-2 and V is TRBV7-9; D not certain. Germline assignment: CDR1 SEHNR and CDR2 FQNEAQ (reference sequence). Trimming took off 0 bases at V and 1 base at J, with 3 bases between the two ends. This CDR3 is built from 14 residues. CDR3 region: CASSLAQNTGELFF. CDR3 sequence (DNA): TGTGCCAGCAGCTTAGCCCAGAACACCGGGGAGCTGTTTTTT.

The rearrangement joins TRBV7-3 to TRBJ2-3; 8 nucleotides line up with TRBD2. Germline V gives CDR1 SGHTA, CDR2 FQGTGA. The CDR3 runs to 13 residues. The junction had 1 base not matched to a gene; V was cut back by 2 bases and J by 6 bases. CDR3 nucleotides: TGTGCCAGCAGCTTAGCGGGAGGTGATACGCAGTATTTT. This gives the protein CASSLAGGDTQYF.

This rearrangement joins TRBV11-2 to TRBJ2-5; 9 bases are shared with TRBD1. This CDR3 is built from 14 residues. J was trimmed by 6 bases and V by 5 bases; bases with no gene match: 7. CDR1 and CDR2 (germline): SGHAT, FQNNGV. The CDR3 spells CASSPEDRGKTQYF. CDR3 nucleotides: TGTGCCAGCAGCCCGGAGGACAGGGGTAAGACCCAGTACTTC.

This clone occurred a few times. The V call is TRBV7-8, the J call TRBJ2-7; D gene uncertain. The V end was cut by 4 bases, the J end by 12 bases, with 16 bases between. Per the germline V gene, CDR1 is SGHVS and CDR2 is FQNEAQ. The CDR3 has 12 residues. CDR3 in DNA: TGTGCCAGCAGCTCAGAACCGGAGTATGGGTACTTC. The encoded protein is CASSSEPEYGYF.

J is TRBJ2-7 and V is TRBV11-2; D perhaps matches TRBD2 (5 bases). The CDR3 contains 11 residues. CDR1 and CDR2 (germline): SGHAT, FQNNGV. V lost 8 bases and J lost 6, with 11 bases in between. The CDR3 here is CASELEVEQYF. The CDR3 nucleotides read TGTGCCAGCGAACTAGAAGTCGAGCAGTACTTC.

The V call is TRBV5-4, the J call TRBJ2-3; a possible D gene is TRBD2 (5 bases). CDR3 length equals 15 residues. V was cut by 4 bases and J by 0 bases, with 12 bases left in between. The germline gives CDR1 SGHNT, CDR2 YYREEE (reference sequence). The CDR3 region has the DNA TGTGCCAGCAGCAGCCCGGGGTTTAGCACAGATACGCAGTATTTT. Translated: CASSSPGFSTDTQYF.

CDR3 coding DNA: TGTGCCAGCAGCCAGACCGGGACAGGGTATGGAAACACCATATATTTT. Its protein is CASSQTGTGYGNTIYF. V usage is TRBV7-9 and J usage is TRBJ1-3; 9 bases agree with TRBD1. Trimming removed 5 bases from V and 3 bases from J; junction bases left unmatched: 8. This CDR3 is built from 16 residues. Germline V gene lookup returns CDR1 SEHNR and CDR2 FQNEAQ (reference sequence).

This clone was seen only a few times. The J gene is TRBJ2-1, the V gene TRBV20-1; tentative D call: TRBD2 (6 bases). This CDR3 spans 11 amino acids. Germline CDR1 DFQATT, CDR2 SNEGSKA (reference sequence). The CDR3 nucleotides are TGCACCGGGAGTATTGGCAATGAGCAGTTCTTC. It translates to CTGSIGNEQFF.

Of note for this clone: This specimen includes other DNA sequences encoding the same CDR3. This chain joins TRBV20-1 and TRBJ2-1; D not certain. V lost 5 bases and J 0 bases, leaving 2 bases between the germline ends. Germline CDR1 is DFQATT and CDR2 is SNEGSKA (reference sequence). This CDR3 region has 11 residues. The CDR3 loop reads CSAGSYNEQFF. CDR3 nucleotide sequence: TGCAGTGCTGGCTCCTACAATGAGCAGTTCTTC.

Worth noting for this clone: Other DNA variants within this sample encode the same CDR3. V gene TRBV6-1 combines with J gene TRBJ2-5; D is uncertain. There are 12 residues in the CDR3. Germline CDR1 and CDR2: MNHNS and SASEGT. V was pared by 0 bases and J by 5 bases, with 4 bases between. The chain's CDR3 is CASSEARETQYF. The CDR3 bases are TGTGCCAGCAGTGAAGCGAGGGAGACCCAGTACTTC.

The chain joins TRBV9 to TRBJ1-2, with TRBD1 as a possible D gene (5 bases). This CDR3 region has 14 residues. Germline loops: CDR1 SGDLS, CDR2 YYNGEE. Trimming cost V 3 bases and J 8 bases, with 17 bases left between them. The CDR3 loop reads CASSAPAGDIGYTF. CDR3 nucleotides: TGTGCCAGCAGCGCACCGGCGGGGGATATCGGCTACACCTTC.

CDR3 region: CASSLGLPNTEAFF. In DNA, the CDR3 is TGCGCCAGCAGCTTGGGACTGCCGAACACTGAAGCTTTCTTT. The chain employs TRBV5-1 and TRBJ1-1, with no clear D. Looked up from germline, CDR1 is SGHRS and CDR2 is YFSETQ. This CDR3 has 14 amino acids. The V and J ends lost 0 bases and 1 base respectively, with 7 bases between them.